The rows below give T cell receptor beta chains drawn from one sample of a study of human T cells and chemical hapten exposure. From the RACE reads, TCRdb called clonotypes with MiXCR, one entry per CDR3 protein. The sample records 71,000 or so distinct CDR3 sequences, 9.8% being singletons. Sequenced here: whole blood, sampled in connection with sensitization to the hapten diphenylcyclopropenone (DPC). The origin of the receptors is a woman aged 40 to 50 with alopecia areata. Some clones in this sample may be carry-over from other donors' samples. Both conserved end residues are part of each CDR3. The D gene is left open where the match is weak. Clone size is not always given. Where it is, it says once, few, many or a class for expanded clones.

cdr3_length j_call d_call v_call clone_size cdr3_nt cdr3_aa
15 TRBJ1-5 NA TRBV7-8 many TGTGCCAGCAGCCCGACAGAGGCTAGCAATCAGCCCCAGCATTTT CASSPTEASNQPQHF
17 TRBJ1-2 TRBD1 TRBV18 many TGTGCCAGCTCACCGGTCCAACCGGGACAGGGCTCCTATGGCTACACCTTC CASSPVQPGQGSYGYTF
12 TRBJ1-3 NA TRBV6-6 many TGTGCCAGCAGTTACTCGAAAGACACCATATATTTT CASSYSKDTIYF
16 TRBJ2-1 NA TRBV24-1 many TGTGCCACCAGTGACCCCGACGGACGGTCGGGGAATGAGCAGTTCTTC CATSDPDGRSGNEQFF
13 TRBJ2-7 NA TRBV20-1 many TGCAGTGCTAGGGCGGACTACCCCTACGAGCAGTACTTC CSARADYPYEQYF
17 TRBJ2-5 NA TRBV20-1 many TGCAGTGCTCCCAAACTGGAGGAGGTACCTTACCAAGAGACCCAGTACTTC CSAPKLEEVPYQETQYF
12 TRBJ1-5 NA TRBV2 many TGTGCCAGCAACAGGGACAATCAGCCCCAGCATTTT CASNRDNQPQHF
17 TRBJ1-4 TRBD1 TRBV6-7 few TGTGCCAGCAGCCACGGGACAGGGATCACCAGTAATGAAAAACTGTTTTTT CASSHGTGITSNEKLFF
16 TRBJ1-1 NA TRBV19 many TGTGCCAGTAGTATTATTCTAGGCAGTGGGAACACTGAAGCTTTCTTT CASSIILGSGNTEAFF
15 TRBJ2-1 TRBD1 TRBV12-3/TRBV12-4 many TGTGCCAGCAGGACGGGACAGGGGTTCTACAATGAGCAGTTCTTC CASRTGQGFYNEQFF
13 TRBJ2-1 NA TRBV11-2 few TGTGCCAGCAGCTTAGTCGACAGGAATGAGCAGTTCTTC CASSLVDRNEQFF
13 TRBJ2-5 NA TRBV7-2 NA TGTGCCAGCAGCTTTCAGGGCAGAGAGACCCAGTACTTC CASSFQGRETQYF
16 TRBJ1-5 TRBD1 TRBV7-2 NA TGTGCCAGCAGCTTAAGGGGACAGTGGGGCAATCAGCCCCAGCATTTT CASSLRGQWGNQPQHF
14 TRBJ1-5 NA TRBV5-1 many TGCGCCAGCAGCTTGGAAGGGGGTGGTCAGCCCCAGCATTTT CASSLEGGGQPQHF
15 TRBJ2-5 NA TRBV4-3 NA TGCGCCAGCAGCCGGGAACCGGGACAAAGGGAGACCCAGTACTTC CASSREPGQRETQYF
14 TRBJ1-2 NA TRBV27 NA TGTGCCAGCAGTTTAGGGTGGGGGCCCTATGGCTACACCTTC CASSLGWGPYGYTF
15 TRBJ2-7 TRBD1 TRBV5-1 few TGCGCCAGCAGCCCGGACAGGGAAGGGTCCTACGAGCAGTACTTC CASSPDREGSYEQYF
17 TRBJ2-7 TRBD1 TRBV20-1 NA TGCAGTGCTAGAGCAGACAGGGGGCTAACTGGCTCCTACGAGCAGTACTTC CSARADRGLTGSYEQYF
16 TRBJ2-1 TRBD1 TRBV7-8 many TGTGCCAGCAGCAACTCCGGGACAGGGGCTAACAATGAGCAGTTCTTC CASSNSGTGANNEQFF
16 TRBJ2-1 TRBD2 TRBV7-2 many TGTGCCAGCACCCCGTCCCTAGCGGGGAGACGAAATGAGCAGTTCTTC CASTPSLAGRRNEQFF
12 TRBJ2-6 NA TRBV29-1 NA TGCAGCGTTGCGACAGGGGCCAACGTCCTGACTTTC CSVATGANVLTF
13 TRBJ2-7 TRBD1 TRBV10-1 NA TGCGCCAGCAGTCAGGGGGCCTCCTACGAGCAGTACTTC CASSQGASYEQYF
14 TRBJ1-6 NA TRBV28 few TGTGCCAGCAGGAAGGGGGGGGCCGGTTCACCCCTCCACTTT CASRKGGAGSPLHF
14 TRBJ1-2 NA TRBV19 NA TGTGCCAGTAGTGTACCGGGAAAAGGGTATGGCTACACCTTC CASSVPGKGYGYTF
16 TRBJ2-2 NA TRBV18 NA TGTGCCAGCTCCCCATCCGGGACACTGAACACCGGGGAGCTGTTTTTT CASSPSGTLNTGELFF
17 TRBJ2-1 NA TRBV12-2 NA TGTGCAAGTCGCTTAGTAGTAATGCTGAGCTCCTACAATGAGCAGTTCTTC CASRLVVMLSSYNEQFF
15 TRBJ1-4 NA TRBV4-3 many TGCGCCAGCAGCCTTACGGGGCAGATGGGTGAAAAACTGTTTTTT CASSLTGQMGEKLFF
18 TRBJ2-2 TRBD2 TRBV15 few TGTGCCACCAGCAGAGATGGAGCAGCGGGGGTTCACACCGGGGAGCTGTTTTTT CATSRDGAAGVHTGELFF
15 TRBJ1-1 NA TRBV18 many TGTGCCAGCTCACCGAACAGCTTTATGAACACTGAAGCTTTCTTT CASSPNSFMNTEAFF
12 TRBJ1-1 NA TRBV6-5 many TGTGCCAGCAGCCCCGGGGGTAGTGAGTCTTTCTTT CASSPGGSESFF
16 TRBJ2-7 TRBD2 TRBV7-2 many TGTGCCAGCAGCTTAGGTCCAGCGGGGTTTCCCTACGAGCAGTACTTC CASSLGPAGFPYEQYF
13 TRBJ1-1 NA TRBV12-3/TRBV12-4 many TGTGCCAGCAGGCCTTCAACCCCTTTTGAAGCTTTCTTT CASRPSTPFEAFF
16 TRBJ2-1 TRBD1 TRBV12-3/TRBV12-4 many TGTGCCAGCAGCCCATCGGAGGGACAGGGGAACAATGAGCAGTTCTTC CASSPSEGQGNNEQFF
13 TRBJ1-1 NA TRBV9 NA TGTGCCAGCAGCGGAATTCAGACAACTGAAGCTTTCTTT CASSGIQTTEAFF
15 TRBJ2-1 TRBD2 TRBV5-1 many TGCGCCAGCAGCTTGAGAGCGGGGGGTCCCCCAGGGCAGTTCTTC CASSLRAGGPPGQFF
13 TRBJ2-7 NA TRBV2 many TGTGCCAGCAGTGGGGAGCGGTTCTACGAGCAGTACTTC CASSGERFYEQYF
11 TRBJ2-5 NA TRBV10-3 many TGTGCCATCAGCCCCTTGGAGACCCAGTACTTC CAISPLETQYF
19 TRBJ2-2 NA TRBV6-2/TRBV6-3 few TGTGCCAGCAGCCGAATAATTCCTCGGGACGGATTGAACACCGGGGAGCTGTTTTTT CASSRIIPRDGLNTGELFF